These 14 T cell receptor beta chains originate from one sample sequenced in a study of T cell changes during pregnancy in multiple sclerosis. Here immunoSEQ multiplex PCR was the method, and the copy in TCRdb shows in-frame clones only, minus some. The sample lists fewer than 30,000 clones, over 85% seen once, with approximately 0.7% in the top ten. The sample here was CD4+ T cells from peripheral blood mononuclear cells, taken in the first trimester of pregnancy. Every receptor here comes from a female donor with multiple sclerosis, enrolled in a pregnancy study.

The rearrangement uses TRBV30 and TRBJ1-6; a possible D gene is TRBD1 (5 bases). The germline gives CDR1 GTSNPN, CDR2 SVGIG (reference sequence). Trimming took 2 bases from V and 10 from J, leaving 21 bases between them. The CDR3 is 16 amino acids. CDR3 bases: TGTGCCTGGAGTCCCAAAGCAAAGGGGTTCCGATCACCCCTCCACTTT. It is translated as CAWSPKAKGFRSPLHF.

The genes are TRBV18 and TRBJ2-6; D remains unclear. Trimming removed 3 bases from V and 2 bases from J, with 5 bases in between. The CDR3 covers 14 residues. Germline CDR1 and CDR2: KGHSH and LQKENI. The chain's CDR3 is CASSPPAGANVLTF. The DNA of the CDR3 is TGTGCCAGCTCACCCCCAGCTGGGGCCAACGTCCTGACTTTC.

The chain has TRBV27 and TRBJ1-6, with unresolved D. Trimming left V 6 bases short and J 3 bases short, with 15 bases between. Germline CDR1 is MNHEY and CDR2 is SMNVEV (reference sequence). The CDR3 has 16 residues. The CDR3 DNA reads TGTGCCAGCAGGGTGGCCGGGTTAGGCTATAATTCACCCCTCCACTTT. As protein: CASRVAGLGYNSPLHF.

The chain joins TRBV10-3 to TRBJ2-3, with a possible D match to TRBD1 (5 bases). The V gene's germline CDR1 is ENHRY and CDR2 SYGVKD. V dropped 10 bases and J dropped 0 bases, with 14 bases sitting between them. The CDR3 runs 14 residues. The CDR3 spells CATRQLSSTDTQYF. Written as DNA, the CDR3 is TGTGCCACCAGACAGCTTTCTAGCACAGATACGCAGTATTTT.

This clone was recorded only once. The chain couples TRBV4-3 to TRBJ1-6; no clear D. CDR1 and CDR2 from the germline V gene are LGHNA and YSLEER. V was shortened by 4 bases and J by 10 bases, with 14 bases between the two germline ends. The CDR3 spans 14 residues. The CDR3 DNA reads TGCGCCAGCAGCCCCTACCCCCCCGTATCACCCCTCCACTTT. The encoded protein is CASSPYPPVSPLHF.

CDR3 region: CASSRRDNLQFF. CDR3 DNA: TGTGCCAGTAGTAGAAGGGACAACCTACAGTTCTTC. The chain uses TRBV19 and TRBJ2-1, with D perhaps TRBD1 (6 bases). This CDR3 is built from 12 residues. The germline CDR1 and CDR2 sequences are LNHDA and SQIVND (reference sequence). V gave up 4 bases and J gave up 13 bases, with 14 bases separating them.

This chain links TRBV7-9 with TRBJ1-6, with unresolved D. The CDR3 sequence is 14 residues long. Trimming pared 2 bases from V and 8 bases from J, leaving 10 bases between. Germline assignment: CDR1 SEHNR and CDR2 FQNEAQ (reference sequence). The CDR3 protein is CASSLRQEDSPLHF. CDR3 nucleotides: TGTGCCAGCAGCTTAAGGCAGGAGGATTCACCCCTCCACTTT.

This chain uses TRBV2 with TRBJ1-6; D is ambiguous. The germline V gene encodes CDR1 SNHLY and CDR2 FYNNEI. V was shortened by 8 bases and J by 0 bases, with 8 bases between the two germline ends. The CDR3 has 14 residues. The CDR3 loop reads CASVGSSYNSPLHF. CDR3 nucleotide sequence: TGTGCCAGCGTAGGGAGCTCCTATAATTCACCCCTCCACTTT.

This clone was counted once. Here the CDR3 DNA reads TGCAGTGCCCGGGACAGCTATGGCTACACCTTC. Encoded protein: CSARDSYGYTF. The chain recombines TRBV20-1 with TRBJ1-2; 7 bases match TRBD1. V lost 6 bases and J lost 4; bases outside the gene matches: 2. Germline values: CDR1 DFQATT, CDR2 SNEGSKA (reference sequence). This CDR3 region has 11 residues.

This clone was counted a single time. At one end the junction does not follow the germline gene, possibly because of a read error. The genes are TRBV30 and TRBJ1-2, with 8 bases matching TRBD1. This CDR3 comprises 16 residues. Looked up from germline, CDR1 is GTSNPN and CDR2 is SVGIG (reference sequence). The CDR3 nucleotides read TGTACCTGGAGTGTGATAAACAGGGGGGCTAACTATGGCTACACCTTC. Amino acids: CTWSVINRGANYGYTF.

The CDR3 sequence: CASSLLSGSTDTQYF. CDR3 DNA: TGCGCCAGCAGCCTACTCAGCGGAAGCACAGATACGCAGTATTTT. This chain joins TRBV4-1 and TRBJ2-3; perhaps TRBD2 as D (5 bases). CDR1 is MGHRA and CDR2 is YSYEKL in the germline V gene. Trimming shortened V by 4 bases and J by 0 bases, and 11 bases separated the two germline ends. The CDR3 extends over 15 amino acids.

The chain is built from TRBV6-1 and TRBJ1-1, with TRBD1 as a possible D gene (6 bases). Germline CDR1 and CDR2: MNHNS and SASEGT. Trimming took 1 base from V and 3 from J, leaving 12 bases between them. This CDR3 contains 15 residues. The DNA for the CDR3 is TGTGCCAGCAGTGAAGAGGGGGTACCTTACACTGAAGCTTTCTTT. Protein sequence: CASSEEGVPYTEAFF.

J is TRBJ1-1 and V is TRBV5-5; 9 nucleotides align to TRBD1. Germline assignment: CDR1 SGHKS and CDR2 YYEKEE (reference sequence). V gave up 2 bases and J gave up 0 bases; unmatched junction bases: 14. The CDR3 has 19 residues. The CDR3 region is CASSFNSGTGILVNTEAFF. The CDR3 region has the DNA TGTGCCAGCAGCTTTAATTCCGGGACAGGGATACTTGTGAACACTGAAGCTTTCTTT.

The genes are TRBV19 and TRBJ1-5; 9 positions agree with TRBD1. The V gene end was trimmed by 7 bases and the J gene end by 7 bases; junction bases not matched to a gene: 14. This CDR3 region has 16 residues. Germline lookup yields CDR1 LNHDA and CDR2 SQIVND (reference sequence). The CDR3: CASKIAGTGFSQPQHF. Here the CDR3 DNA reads TGTGCCAGTAAAATTGCTGGGACAGGGTTTTCGCAGCCCCAGCATTTT.